The clone carrying this TCR beta chain was seen only once. These data belong to a study of shared T cell receptors in the human thymus. The CDR3 has 16 residues. V was shortened by 1 base and J by 0 bases, with 9 bases between the two germline ends. CDR1 is LNHNV, CDR2 YYDKDF, per germline (reference sequence). The protocol was immunoSEQ multiplex PCR, while the TCRdb copy is restricted to in-frame clones and leaves out a portion. The repertoire holds under 850,000 clones, with 85% to 90% as singletons. These same data were also listed under a study on human thymus T cells. From that study: Donors were healthy Finnish babies undergoing corrective operations for congenital heart defects. It was from resections taken during corrective heart surgery that the thymus tissue came. Gene usage (both V and J) appeared biased in thymic and blood repertoires. Related work showed strongly overlapping thymic repertoires across unrelated individuals.

The sequenced material came from thymocytes. The J gene is TRBJ1-4, the V gene TRBV15; D remains ambiguous. The TCR comes from a boy in the first two years of life with a congenital heart defect. DNA of the CDR3: TGTGCCACCAGCAGAGTGAAGCTTGCAACTAATGAAAAACTGTTTTTT. Its protein is CATSRVKLATNEKLFF.